This entry is about one TCR beta chain. Its specificity is not known. The data are from a study of cytomegalovirus exposure and HLA in healthy donors. General study results and limits: CMV serostatus was the only recorded immune exposure for donors. Despite most TCR sequences being rare, some public TCRs occurred in many donors.

Use of 60 Vbeta and 13 Jbeta primers characterized the PCR. Per the authors' pipeline: Approximately 11 million of the about 80 million unique TCR beta chains counted in a later analysis were shared. Data came from immunoSEQ multiplex PCR; TCRdb stores just in-frame clones and leaves some out. Clone size and the V and J calls come from that table; the DNA yielded D and trimming. The data contain over 150,000 clones, approximately 78% of them singletons. With V trimmed by 0 bases and J by 7 bases, 9 bases remained unmatched. This CDR3 has 17 residues. Looked up from germline, CDR1 is LGHNA and CDR2 is YNFKEQ.

The source is a woman aged 45-65 years in good health and CMV-seropositive. The sample taken for sequencing was PBMCs. The chain uses TRBV4-2 and TRBJ1-6, with TRBD1 matching 7 bases. CDR3 in amino acids: CASSQEIPGQRNSPLHF. DNA of the CDR3: TGTGCCAGCAGCCAAGAAATCCCGGGACAGCGGAATTCACCCCTCCACTTT.